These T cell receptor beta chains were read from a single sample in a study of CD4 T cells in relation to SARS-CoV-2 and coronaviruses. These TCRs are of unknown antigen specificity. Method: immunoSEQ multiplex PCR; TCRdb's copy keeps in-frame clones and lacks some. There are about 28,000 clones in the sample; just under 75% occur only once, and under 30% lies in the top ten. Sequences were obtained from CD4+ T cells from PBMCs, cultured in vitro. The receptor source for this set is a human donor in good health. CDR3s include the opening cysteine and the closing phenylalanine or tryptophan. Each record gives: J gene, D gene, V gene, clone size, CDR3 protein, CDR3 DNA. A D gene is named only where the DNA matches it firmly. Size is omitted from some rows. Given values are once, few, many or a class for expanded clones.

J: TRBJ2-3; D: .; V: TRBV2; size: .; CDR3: CASSAQAGLRDTQYF; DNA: TGTGCCAGCAGTGCCCAAGCAGGACTAAGAGATACGCAGTATTTT
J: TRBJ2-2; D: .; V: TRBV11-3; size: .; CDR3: CASSLVSGPGTGELFF; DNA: TGTGCCAGCAGCTTAGTGTCCGGCCCGGGGACCGGGGAGCTGTTTTTT
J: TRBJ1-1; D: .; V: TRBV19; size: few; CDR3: CASSMGMTMMNTEAFF; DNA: TGTGCCAGTAGTATGGGCATGACGATGATGAACACTGAAGCTTTCTTT
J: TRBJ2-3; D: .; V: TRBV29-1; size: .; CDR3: CSVDQGLTDTQYF; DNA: TGCAGCGTTGATCAGGGGCTCACAGATACGCAGTATTTT
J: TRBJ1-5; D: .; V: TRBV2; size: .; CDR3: CASSPESNQPQHF; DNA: TGTGCCAGCAGTCCCGAGAGTAATCAGCCCCAGCATTTT
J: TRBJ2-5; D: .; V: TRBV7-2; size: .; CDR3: CASSLVETQYF; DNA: TGTGCCAGCAGCTTAGTTGAGACCCAGTACTTC
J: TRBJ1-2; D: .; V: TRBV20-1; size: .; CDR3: CSARRPSGYTF; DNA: TGCAGTGCTCGCCGACCCAGCGGCTACACCTTC
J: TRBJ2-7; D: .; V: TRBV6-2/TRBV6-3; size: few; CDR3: CASSYIGDEQYF; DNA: TGTGCCAGCAGTTACATAGGGGACGAGCAGTACTTC
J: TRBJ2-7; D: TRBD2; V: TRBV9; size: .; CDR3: CASSVAAGAFSYEQYF; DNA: TGTGCCAGCAGCGTAGCAGCGGGGGCCTTCTCCTACGAGCAGTACTTC
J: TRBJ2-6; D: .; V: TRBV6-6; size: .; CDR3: CATKSGGSGANVLTF; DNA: TGTGCCACCAAATCTGGAGGCTCTGGGGCCAACGTCCTGACTTTC
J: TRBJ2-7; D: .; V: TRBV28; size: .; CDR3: CASSLTGDEQYF; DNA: TGTGCCAGCAGCCTCACCGGGGACGAGCAGTACTTC
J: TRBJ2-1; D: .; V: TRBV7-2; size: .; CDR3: CASSLGANNEQFF; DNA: TGTGCCAGCAGCTTGGGAGCGAACAATGAGCAGTTCTTC
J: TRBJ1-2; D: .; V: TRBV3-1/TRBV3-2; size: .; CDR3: CASSLREAGYTF; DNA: TGTGCCAGCTCGTTACGGGAGGCGGGCTACACCTTC
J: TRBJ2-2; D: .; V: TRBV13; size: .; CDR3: CASSRLRGELFF; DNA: TGTGCCAGCAGCCGACTCCGCGGGGAGCTGTTTTTT
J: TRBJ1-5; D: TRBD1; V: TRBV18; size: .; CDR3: CASSPSDRGDNQPQHF; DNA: TGTGCCAGCTCACCCTCTGACAGGGGGGACAATCAGCCCCAGCATTTT
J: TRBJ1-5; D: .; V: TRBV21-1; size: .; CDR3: CASSSTRGPLSNQPQHF; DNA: TGTGCCAGCAGCAGTACCAGAGGACCTTTGAGCAATCAGCCCCAGCATTTT
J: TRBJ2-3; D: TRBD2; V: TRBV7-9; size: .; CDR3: CASSWAPSGRARNTDTQYF; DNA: TGTGCCAGCAGCTGGGCCCCTAGCGGGAGGGCCAGGAACACAGATACGCAGTATTTT
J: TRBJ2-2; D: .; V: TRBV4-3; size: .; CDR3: CASRDWFRELFF; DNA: TGCGCCAGCAGGGACTGGTTTCGGGAGCTGTTTTTT
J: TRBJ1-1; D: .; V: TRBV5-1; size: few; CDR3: CASSLSASVVGHTEAFF; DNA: TGCGCCAGCAGCCTATCAGCATCAGTTGTGGGGCACACTGAAGCTTTCTTT
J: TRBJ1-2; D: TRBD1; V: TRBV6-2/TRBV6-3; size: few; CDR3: CASSPGTGGGYTF; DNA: TGTGCCAGCAGTCCCGGGACAGGGGGAGGCTACACCTTC
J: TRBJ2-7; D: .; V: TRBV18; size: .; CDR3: CASSPPSVGPSYEQYF; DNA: TGTGCCAGCTCACCACCGAGTGTCGGCCCATCCTACGAGCAGTACTTC
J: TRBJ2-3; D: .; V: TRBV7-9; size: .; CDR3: CASSPGLGEDTQYF; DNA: TGTGCCAGCAGCCCAGGACTTGGCGAAGATACGCAGTATTTT